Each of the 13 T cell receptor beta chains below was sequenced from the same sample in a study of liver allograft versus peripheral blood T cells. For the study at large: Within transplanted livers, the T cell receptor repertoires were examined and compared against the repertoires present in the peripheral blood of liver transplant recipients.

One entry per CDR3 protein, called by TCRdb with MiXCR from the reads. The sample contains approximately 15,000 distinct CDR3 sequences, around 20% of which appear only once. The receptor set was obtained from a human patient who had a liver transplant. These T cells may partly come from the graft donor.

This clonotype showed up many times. The CDR3 region is CASSSLGQGADSPLHF. The CDR3 region has the DNA TGTGCCAGCAGCTCCCTTGGACAGGGGGCGGATTCACCCCTCCACTTT. The genes are TRBV5-6 and TRBJ1-6; 11 positions agree with TRBD1. The CDR3 consists of 16 residues. CDR1 and CDR2 (germline): SGHDT, YYEEEE. Trimming cost V 3 bases and J 8 bases; bases outside gene matches: 7.

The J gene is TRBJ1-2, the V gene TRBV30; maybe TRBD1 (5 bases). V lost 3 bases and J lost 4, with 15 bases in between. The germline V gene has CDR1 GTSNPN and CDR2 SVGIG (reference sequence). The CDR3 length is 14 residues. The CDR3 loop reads CAWRENRNLYGYTF. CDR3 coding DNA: TGTGCCTGGAGGGAGAACAGGAACCTCTATGGCTACACCTTC.

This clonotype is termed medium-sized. This CDR3 reads CASSSRDRVVEAFF. The CDR3 region has the DNA TGTGCCAGCAGCTCTCGGGACAGGGTGGTTGAAGCTTTCTTT. The chain links TRBV7-2 to TRBJ1-1; 9 nucleotides agree with TRBD1. Trimming cost V 4 bases and J 7 bases; bases outside gene matches: 7. CDR3 length: 14 residues. Germline V gene lookup returns CDR1 SGHTA and CDR2 FQGNSA. Drawing the rest from reference TRBV7-2 and TRBJ1-1, the complete variable domain is GAGVSQSPSNKVTEKGKDVELRCDPISGHTALYWYRQSLGQGLEFLIYFQGNSAPDKSGLPSDRFSAERTGGSVSTLTIQRTQQEDSAVYLCASSSRDRVVEAFFGQGTRLTVV.

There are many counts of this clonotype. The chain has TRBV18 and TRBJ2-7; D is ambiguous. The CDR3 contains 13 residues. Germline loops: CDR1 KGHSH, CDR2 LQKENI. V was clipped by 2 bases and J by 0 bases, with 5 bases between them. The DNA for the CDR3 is TGTGCCAGCTCACCAACGATCTCCTACGAGCAGTACTTC. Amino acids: CASSPTISYEQYF.

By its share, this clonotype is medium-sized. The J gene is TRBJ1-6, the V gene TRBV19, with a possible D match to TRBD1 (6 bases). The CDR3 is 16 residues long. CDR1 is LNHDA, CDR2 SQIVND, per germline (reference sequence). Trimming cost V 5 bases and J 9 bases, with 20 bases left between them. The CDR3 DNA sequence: TGTGCCAGTAGTCTCCAGAGCAGACAGGCTGGTTCACCCCTCCACTTT. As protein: CASSLQSRQAGSPLHF.

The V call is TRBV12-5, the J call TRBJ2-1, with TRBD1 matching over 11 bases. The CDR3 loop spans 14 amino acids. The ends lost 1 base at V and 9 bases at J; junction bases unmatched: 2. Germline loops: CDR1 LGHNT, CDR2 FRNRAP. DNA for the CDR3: TGTGCTAGTGGTTTGGGCGGGACAGGGGGTGAGCAGTTCTTC. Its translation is CASGLGGTGGEQFF. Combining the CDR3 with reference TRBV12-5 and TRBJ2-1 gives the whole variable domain DARVTQTPRHKVTEMGQEVTMRCQPILGHNTVFWYRQTMMQGLELLAYFRNRAPLDDSGMPKDRFSAEMPDATLATLKIQPSEPRDSAVYFCASGLGGTGGEQFFGPGTRLTVL.

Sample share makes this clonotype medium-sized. CDR3 sequence (DNA): TGTGCCAGCAGCCCCGGAATCGGGGGCGGAAACACCATATATTTT. Translated: CASSPGIGGGNTIYF. V gene TRBV5-6 combines with J gene TRBJ1-3, with D possibly being TRBD1 (6 bases). The CDR3 is 15 residues long. CDR1 and CDR2 (germline): SGHDT, YYEEEE. Trimming stripped 4 bases from V and 4 bases from J, with 15 bases between.

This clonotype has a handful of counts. The CDR3 nucleotides read TGTGCCAGCAGCCCGGAGCGGATAAACACTGAAGCTTTCTTT. As protein: CASSPERINTEAFF. The chain is built from TRBV7-2 and TRBJ1-1, with D uncertain. Germline V lookup: CDR1 SGHTA, CDR2 FQGNSA. The V gene lost 5 bases and the J gene lost 2 bases, with 12 bases spanning the gap. This CDR3 spans 14 amino acids.

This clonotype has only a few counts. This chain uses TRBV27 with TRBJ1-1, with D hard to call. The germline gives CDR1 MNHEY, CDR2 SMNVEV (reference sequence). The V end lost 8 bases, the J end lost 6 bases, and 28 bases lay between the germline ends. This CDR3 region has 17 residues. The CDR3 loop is CASGPLIWGEEAAEAFF. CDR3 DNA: TGTGCCAGCGGCCCCCTTATATGGGGAGAAGAGGCTGCTGAAGCTTTCTTT.

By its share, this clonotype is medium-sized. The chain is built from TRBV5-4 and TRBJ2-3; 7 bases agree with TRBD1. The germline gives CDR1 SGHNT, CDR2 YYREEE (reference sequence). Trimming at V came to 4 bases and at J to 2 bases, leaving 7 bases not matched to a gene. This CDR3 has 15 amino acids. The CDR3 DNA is TGTGCCAGCAGCCGACAGGGTACGGCCACAGATACGCAGTATTTT. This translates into CASSRQGTATDTQYF.

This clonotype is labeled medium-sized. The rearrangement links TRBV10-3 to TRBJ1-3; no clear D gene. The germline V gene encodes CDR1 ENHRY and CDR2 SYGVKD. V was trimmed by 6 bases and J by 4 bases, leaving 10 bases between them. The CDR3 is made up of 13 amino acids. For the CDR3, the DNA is TGTGCCATCAGGCCCCCTTCCGGAAACACCATATATTTT. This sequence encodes CAIRPPSGNTIYF.

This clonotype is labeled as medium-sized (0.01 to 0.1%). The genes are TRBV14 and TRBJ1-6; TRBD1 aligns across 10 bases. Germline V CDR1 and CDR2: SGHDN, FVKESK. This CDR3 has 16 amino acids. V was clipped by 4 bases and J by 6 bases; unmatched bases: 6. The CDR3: CASSRAGTGVNSPLHF. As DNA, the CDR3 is TGTGCCAGCAGCCGAGCCGGGACAGGGGTTAATTCACCCCTCCACTTT.

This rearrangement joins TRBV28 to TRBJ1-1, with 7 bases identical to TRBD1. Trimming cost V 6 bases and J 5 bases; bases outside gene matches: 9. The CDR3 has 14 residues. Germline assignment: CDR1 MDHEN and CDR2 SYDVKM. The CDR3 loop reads CASRLLTGSTEAFF. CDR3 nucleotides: TGTGCCAGCAGACTCCTGACAGGGTCGACTGAAGCTTTCTTT.